This T cell receptor (beta chain) was captured in a study of Ad26.COV2.S vaccination and SARS-CoV-2 variants. At the level of the study: The study gave Ad26.COV2.S intramuscularly, once or twice 56 days apart. General observations from the study: Individuals receiving vaccine had higher spike-specific TCR breadth than placebo recipients did. Reported post-vaccination CD8+ and CD4+ T cell responses to spike showed substantial breadth.

Produced via immunoSEQ multiplex PCR; TCRdb's table is partial and in-frame only. The sample holds about 680,000 clones, 80% to 90% seen once. About this clone itself: What it binds is not known. The sample carries other DNA sequences with the same CDR3.

The CDR3 consists of 13 residues. V was cut by 6 bases and J by 2 bases, with 10 bases left in between. Germline assignment: CDR1 KGHSH and CDR2 LQKENI. Treatment meaning: some 19 received Ad26.COV2.S at low or high dose, single or two shots; 5 received placebo; per-sample allocation not given. The samples were gathered on day 63 after the first injection of vaccine or placebo. An Ad26 vector expressing Wuhan-strain SARS-CoV-2 spike constituted the vaccine. The genes are TRBV18 and TRBJ1-1; possible D gene TRBD1, 5 bases. This TCR derives from a person between 18 and 59 years old who received the Ad26.COV2.S COVID-19 vaccine or a placebo. Material: peripheral blood, obtained in a trial of Ad26.COV2.S vaccine versus placebo. This CDR3 is CASSLGENTEAFF. In nucleotides, the CDR3 is TGTGCCAGCTCCCTGGGGGAAAACACTGAAGCTTTCTTT.